The 29 T cell receptor beta chains below were found in one sample sequenced in a study of blood T cell repertoires in COVID-19. Libraries were prepared by immunoSEQ multiplex PCR; TCRdb keeps only in-frame clonotypes and omits some of them. The sample shows under 350,000 clones, more than 85% of them seen only once. Sequencing input: peripheral blood. The receptors come from a man aged 35 to 55 with acute or convalescent COVID-19.

J is TRBJ2-3 and V is TRBV6-6; 9 bases match TRBD2. The CDR3 has 16 amino acids. From germline, CDR1 is MNHNY and CDR2 SVGAGI (reference sequence). The V segment lost 3 bases and the J segment 2 bases; nucleotides outside the gene matches: 6. CDR3 nucleotides: TGTGCCAGCAGTTATAGCGGGGGACGCGTCACAGATACGCAGTATTTT. Protein product: CASSYSGGRVTDTQYF.

The chain combines TRBV5-6 with TRBJ1-1; D uncertain. This CDR3 region has 13 residues. The germline gives CDR1 SGHDT, CDR2 YYEEEE. V lost 2 bases to trimming and J lost 5 bases, with 10 bases between them. CDR3 nucleotides: TGTGCCAGCAGCTTCGGGGTAGGGACTGAAGCTTTCTTT. This gives the protein CASSFGVGTEAFF.

V usage is TRBV9 and J usage is TRBJ1-1; D call uncertain. The CDR3 contains 12 residues. Germline assignment: CDR1 SGDLS and CDR2 YYNGEE. V was trimmed by 0 bases and J by 4 bases, leaving 4 bases between them. This CDR3 reads CASSVGGTEAFF. CDR3 in DNA: TGTGCCAGCAGCGTAGGCGGCACTGAAGCTTTCTTT.

This clone was counted between two and nine times. The chain is built from TRBV7-8 and TRBJ2-1; 13 nucleotides line up with TRBD2. The CDR3 totals 17 residues. Germline V gene sequence: CDR1 SGHVS, CDR2 FQNEAQ. J gave up 5 bases and V 1 base, and 5 bases lay outside the gene matches. The CDR3, as DNA: TGTGCCAGCAGCTTAGAACTAGCGGGGGGGCAAAACAATGAGCAGTTCTTC. Translated, it gives CASSLELAGGQNNEQFF.

The rearrangement uses TRBV2 and TRBJ2-3; TRBD1 matches 10 bases. The CDR3 extends over 13 amino acids. The germline V gene encodes CDR1 SNHLY and CDR2 FYNNEI. Losses at the gene ends were 11 bases for V and 4 bases for J; bases not matched to a gene: 6. In DNA, the CDR3 is TGTGCCTGCCGGGACAGGGGTGCAGATACGCAGTATTTT. Protein sequence: CACRDRGADTQYF.

The chain couples TRBV4-2 to TRBJ2-1, with TRBD2 matching over 8 bases. The CDR3 is 18 amino acids. In germline, CDR1 is LGHNA, CDR2 YNFKEQ. V lost 2 bases and J lost 5; bases outside the gene matches: 14. The CDR3 region is CASSQKIFAGGLHNEQFF. For the CDR3, the DNA is TGTGCCAGCAGCCAAAAGATTTTCGCGGGGGGACTCCACAATGAGCAGTTCTTC.

This rearrangement joins TRBV6-6 to TRBJ1-1, with 12 bases fitting TRBD1. The J segment lost 5 bases and the V segment lost 5 bases, leaving 18 bases of the junction unmatched. The length of the CDR3 is 19 residues. The germline CDR1 and CDR2 sequences are MNHNY and SVGAGI (reference sequence). The CDR3 region is CASSLGRPGQGALRTEAFF. The CDR3 nucleotides read TGTGCCAGCAGTCTTGGACGACCGGGACAGGGGGCGCTGAGGACTGAAGCTTTCTTT.

The chain combines TRBV5-1 with TRBJ2-7, with TRBD2 matching 11 bases. The CDR3 has 16 residues. Looked up from germline, CDR1 is SGHRS and CDR2 is YFSETQ. The V segment lost 4 bases and the J segment 2 bases; nucleotides outside the gene matches: 8. CDR3 in DNA: TGCGCCAGCAGCCCTGAGACTAGCGGGGTCACCTACGAGCAGTACTTC. Its protein product is CASSPETSGVTYEQYF.

This sequence joins TRBV27 and TRBJ1-6; unclear D gene. Germline V lookup: CDR1 MNHEY, CDR2 SMNVEV (reference sequence). The CDR3 length is 14 residues. The germline V and J ends were trimmed by 4 bases and 0 bases, with 4 bases remaining between them. This CDR3 reads CASSSSSYNSPLHF. The CDR3 DNA follows: TGTGCCAGCAGTTCGAGCTCCTATAATTCACCCCTCCACTTT.

The chain is built from TRBV19 and TRBJ1-2; D unclear. The CDR3 length is 12 residues. Germline CDR1 reads LNHDA; CDR2 reads SQIVND (reference sequence). CDR3 DNA: TGTGCGGTCGGTGGAGCTAACTATGGCTACACCTTC. Its translation is CAVGGANYGYTF.

The rearrangement joins TRBV24-1 to TRBJ2-7; TRBD2 matches at 14 bases. CDR1 and CDR2 from the germline V gene are KGHDR and SFDVKD. V lost 9 bases, J lost 4 bases, and 7 bases stayed unmatched. The CDR3 is made up of 15 amino acids. The CDR3 here is CATPTSGGAQYEQYF. DNA of the CDR3: TGTGCCACCCCGACTAGCGGGGGGGCCCAGTACGAGCAGTACTTC.

The V gene is TRBV7-6, the J gene TRBJ1-2; D call uncertain. CDR1 SGHVS and CDR2 FNYEAQ come from the germline V gene. This CDR3 is 12 amino acids long. V gave up 5 bases and J gave up 7 bases, with 11 bases separating them. For the CDR3, the DNA is TGTGCCAGCAGCCTACCAGGAGGTGGCTACACCTTC. This encodes CASSLPGGGYTF.

As concerns this clone: This sample also contains other DNA sequences that code for the same CDR3. The chain joins TRBV7-7 to TRBJ2-2; possibly TRBD2 for D (6 bases). The ends were cut back, 2 bases at V and 0 bases at J, with 10 bases in the middle. The CDR3 sequence is 16 residues long. CDR1 is SSHAT, CDR2 FNYEAQ, per germline (reference sequence). CDR3 sequence: CASSLLTGANTGELFF. As DNA, the CDR3 is TGTGCCAGCAGCTTACTTACGGGGGCGAACACCGGGGAGCTGTTTTTT.

To note about this clone: Other DNA sequences of this sample code for an identical CDR3. This chain connects TRBV11-2 to TRBJ1-5; TRBD1 agrees at 7 bases. V dropped 3 bases and J dropped 4; count of bases not matched to a gene: 3. Germline V gene lookup returns CDR1 SGHAT and CDR2 FQNNGV. This CDR3 contains 14 residues. The CDR3 loop reads CASSLGQPNQPQHF. CDR3 DNA sequence: TGTGCCAGCAGCTTGGGACAGCCAAATCAGCCCCAGCATTTT.

The chain has TRBV15 and TRBJ1-6, with 7 bases lining up with TRBD1. The CDR3 spans 14 residues. Germline V lookup: CDR1 LNHNV, CDR2 YYDKDF (reference sequence). The junction had 11 bases not matched to a gene; V was cut back by 8 bases and J by 10 bases. The CDR3 bases are TGTGCCACCCGTAGCGACAGGGTTGGATCACCCCTCCACTTT. Encoded protein: CATRSDRVGSPLHF.

The count of this clone is one. This chain joins TRBV7-9 and TRBJ1-5; 9 positions agree with TRBD1. CDR1 and CDR2 from the germline V gene are SEHNR and FQNEAQ (reference sequence). V lost 4 bases and J lost 6; bases outside the gene matches: 7. The CDR3 length is 15 residues. In DNA form, the CDR3 reads TGTGCCAGCAGCTCCGGGACAGGGTCGGGTCAGCCCCAGCATTTT. Its translation is CASSSGTGSGQPQHF.

Only a few counts were recorded for this clone. This chain joins TRBV7-9 and TRBJ1-3, with no clear D. The length of the CDR3 is 15 residues. Per germline, CDR1 SEHNR and CDR2 FQNEAQ (reference sequence). V lost 1 base and J 3 bases, leaving 10 bases between the germline ends. The CDR3 sequence: CASSLGGGDGNTIYF. The CDR3 region has the DNA TGTGCCAGCAGCTTAGGAGGCGGAGATGGAAACACCATATATTTT.

The rearrangement links TRBV5-5 to TRBJ1-5; D is ambiguous. The germline gives CDR1 SGHKS, CDR2 YYEKEE (reference sequence). The CDR3 contains 16 residues. V lost 4 bases to trimming and J lost 6 bases, with 20 bases between them. CDR3 protein: CASSQTANLRGQPQHF. CDR3 DNA: TGTGCCAGCAGCCAAACAGCAAACCTTCGGGGTCAGCCCCAGCATTTT.

The V gene is TRBV6-5, the J gene TRBJ1-1, with D tentatively TRBD1 (6 bases). Per germline, CDR1 MNHEY and CDR2 SVGAGI. The CDR3 has 15 residues. The ends were cut back, 5 bases at V and 1 base at J, with 14 bases in the middle. The chain's CDR3 is CASSPTLGGNTEAFF. In nucleotides, the CDR3 is TGTGCCAGCAGTCCGACCCTAGGGGGGAACACTGAAGCTTTCTTT.

The chain combines TRBV29-1 with TRBJ2-5; 8 positions agree with TRBD1. Looked up from germline, CDR1 is SQVTM and CDR2 is ANQGSEA. The ends lost 8 bases at V and 6 bases at J; junction bases unmatched: 5. The CDR3 covers 11 residues. This CDR3 reads CSLDRGKTQYF. Written as DNA, the CDR3 is TGCAGCCTAGACAGGGGAAAGACCCAGTACTTC.

The chain has TRBV19 and TRBJ1-2; TRBD1 matches at 10 bases. The CDR3 totals 16 residues. CDR1 is LNHDA, CDR2 SQIVND, per germline (reference sequence). V dropped 7 bases and J dropped 7; count of bases not matched to a gene: 15. CDR3 DNA: TGTGCCAGTACCTCCGGGACAGGGGACCTTAGGAGTGGCTACACCTTC. Translated: CASTSGTGDLRSGYTF.

The chain links TRBV24-1 to TRBJ2-4, with 8 bases fitting TRBD1. Germline lookup yields CDR1 KGHDR and CDR2 SFDVKD. Unmatched junction bases numbered 6, after V lost 6 bases and J lost 0 bases. The CDR3 is made up of 16 amino acids. CDR3 coding DNA: TGTGCCACCAGTCACGGACAGGGATTAGCCAAAAACATTCAGTACTTC. Encoded protein: CATSHGQGLAKNIQYF.

J is TRBJ1-2 and V is TRBV5-1; D not resolved. Trimming took 4 bases from V and 7 from J, leaving 14 bases between them. CDR1 is SGHRS and CDR2 is YFSETQ in the germline V gene. The CDR3 extends over 13 amino acids. CDR3: CASSARSSGGYTF. The DNA of the CDR3 is TGCGCCAGCAGCGCCCGGTCCTCGGGTGGCTACACCTTC.

V gene TRBV25-1 combines with J gene TRBJ1-1; D is uncertain. V lost 5 bases and J lost 8, with 18 bases in between. CDR3 size: 14 residues. Germline V gene data show CDR1 as MGHDK and CDR2 as SYGVNS. The DNA for the CDR3 is TGTGCCAGCAGTCCCCCCGCCGGGTTCCCGGAAGCTTTCTTT. This sequence encodes CASSPPAGFPEAFF.

The chain carries TRBV29-1 and TRBJ1-1; TRBD1 aligns across 7 bases. With V trimmed by 4 bases and J by 5 bases, 7 bases remained unmatched. This CDR3 spans 13 amino acids. Germline loops: CDR1 SQVTM, CDR2 ANQGSEA. CDR3 nucleotides: TGCAGCGTTGGCCGGCAGGGGGGAACTGAAGCTTTCTTT. It is translated as CSVGRQGGTEAFF.

The rearrangement uses TRBV9 and TRBJ2-2, with D tentatively TRBD1 (5 bases). The CDR3 covers 15 residues. V was shortened by 5 bases and J by 2 bases, with 13 bases between the two germline ends. CDR1 and CDR2 from the germline V gene are SGDLS and YYNGEE. The CDR3 coding sequence is TGTGCCAGCAGAGATGACAGAGGTAACACCGGGGAGCTGTTTTTT. This sequence encodes CASRDDRGNTGELFF.

This chain links TRBV11-3 with TRBJ2-1; 14 positions match TRBD2. The germline V gene encodes CDR1 SGHNT and CDR2 YENEEA. The CDR3 runs to 15 residues. The trim removed 2 bases at V and 10 bases at J, leaving 4 bases unmatched. CDR3 amino acids: CASSLRLAGGEEQFF. The CDR3 nucleotides read TGTGCCAGCAGCTTAAGACTAGCGGGGGGGGAAGAGCAGTTCTTC.

V and J are TRBV6-6 and TRBJ2-7; 9 bases align to TRBD2. The CDR3 is 13 amino acids. The V segment lost 10 bases and the J segment 1 base; nucleotides outside the gene matches: 5. Germline V gene data show CDR1 as MNHNY and CDR2 as SVGAGI (reference sequence). The CDR3 bases are TGTGCCAACCAAGCGGGGGGTTCCTACGAGCAGTACTTC. This gives the protein CANQAGGSYEQYF.

V is TRBV4-1 and J is TRBJ2-7; TRBD2 agrees at 10 bases. CDR1 is MGHRA, CDR2 YSYEKL, per germline. CDR3 length equals 17 residues. V shed 1 base, J shed 5 bases, and the junction held 11 bases outside the gene matches. CDR3 amino acids: CASSQGIAGGRPNEQYF. The CDR3, as DNA: TGCGCCAGCAGCCAAGGGATAGCGGGGGGCCGTCCGAACGAGCAGTACTTC.